Presented here are 11 T cell receptor beta chains from one specimen sequenced in a study of Graves' ophthalmopathy and Graves' hyperthyroidism. RNA transcripts served as template for amplifying TCR beta CDR3 sequences. Amplification began with first-round RT-PCR using HTBI primers, then second-round multiplex PCR was performed. Each CDR3 protein gets one entry after TCRdb re-called the multiplex PCR reads with MiXCR. The sample consists of hundreds of thousands of distinct CDR3 sequences, approximately 22% of them appearing once. Sequenced input: peripheral blood. These receptors came from a woman between 18 and 29 years old with stable Graves' hyperthyroidism. Some clones in this sample may be carry-over from other donors' samples.

The CDR3: CASSLVGSLNYGYTF. Here the CDR3 DNA reads TGCGCCAGCAGCTTGGTTGGGAGTCTCAACTATGGCTACACCTTC. The chain employs TRBV5-1 and TRBJ1-2; D is unclear. V gave up 0 bases and J gave up 2 bases, with 11 bases separating them. Germline V gene lookup returns CDR1 SGHRS and CDR2 YFSETQ. The CDR3 is 15 amino acids.

This clonotype was observed at least ten times. The genes are TRBV12-3 or TRBV12-4 and TRBJ2-7; D is uncertain. The length of the CDR3 is 14 residues. V dropped 3 bases and J dropped 3 bases, with 12 bases sitting between them. CDR3 amino acids: CASSLSRRSYEQYF. The CDR3 DNA reads as TGTGCCAGCAGTTTGTCCAGAAGAAGCTACGAGCAGTACTTC.

The genes are TRBV20-1 and TRBJ2-5; 7 nucleotides align to TRBD2. V lost 3 bases to trimming and J lost 5 bases; unmatched junction nucleotides: 12. Germline lookup yields CDR1 DFQATT and CDR2 SNEGSKA (reference sequence). This CDR3 is built from 15 residues. The CDR3 spells CSASPGTTGEETQYF. The CDR3 DNA reads as TGCAGTGCTAGCCCGGGGACTACCGGGGAGGAGACCCAGTACTTC.

The chain has TRBV20-1 and TRBJ2-2, with 12 positions matching TRBD1. The CDR3 loop spans 17 amino acids. CDR1 is DFQATT, CDR2 SNEGSKA, per germline (reference sequence). V was clipped by 3 bases and J by 0 bases; unmatched bases: 5. CDR3 DNA: TGCAGTGCTAGGAGGGGGACAGGGGGCTCGAACACCGGGGAGCTGTTTTTT. Translating gives CSARRGTGGSNTGELFF.

This chain links TRBV30 with TRBJ1-6, with D uncertain. V was clipped by 5 bases and J by 5 bases, with 7 bases between them. CDR3 length: 12 amino acids. The germline gives CDR1 GTSNPN, CDR2 SVGIG (reference sequence). Here the CDR3 DNA reads TGTGCCTGGGGGAGGGATAATTCACCCCTCCACTTT. This codes for CAWGRDNSPLHF.

V is TRBV28 and J is TRBJ1-1, with D hard to call. From germline, CDR1 is MDHEN and CDR2 SYDVKM. V was cut by 5 bases and J by 4 bases, with 14 bases left in between. This CDR3 is built from 14 residues. The chain's CDR3 is CASSLSVRATEAFF. In DNA form, the CDR3 reads TGTGCCAGCAGTCTATCGGTGAGGGCCACTGAAGCTTTCTTT.

This clonotype was picked up one time. This chain connects TRBV6-1 to TRBJ1-6; D unresolved. The CDR3 has 17 residues. V was clipped by 0 bases and J by 5 bases, with 14 bases between them. The germline V gene encodes CDR1 MNHNS and CDR2 SASEGT. Written as DNA, the CDR3 is TGTGCCAGCAGTGAAGCGGGCTCCTCAACGAATAATTCACCCCTCCACTTT. This sequence encodes CASSEAGSSTNNSPLHF.

This clonotype was seen many times. This sequence joins TRBV12-3 or TRBV12-4 and TRBJ1-2; weak D call: TRBD1 (5 bases). Trimming removed 1 base from V and 14 bases from J, with 11 bases in between. The CDR3 sequence is 11 residues long. The CDR3 region is CASSLGGGSTF. CDR3 bases: TGTGCCAGCAGTTTAGGTGGGGGATCGACCTTC.

There are many counts of this clonotype. The rearrangement joins TRBV6-2 or TRBV6-3 to TRBJ2-7; TRBD2 matches 7 bases. The CDR3 extends over 17 amino acids. V was pared by 0 bases and J by 7 bases, with 15 bases of the junction left unmatched. Germline CDR1 is MNHEY and CDR2 is SVGEGT. Here the CDR3 reads CASSYSSGDATTGEQYF. Here the CDR3 DNA reads TGTGCCAGCAGTTACTCGAGCGGGGACGCTACTACGGGGGAGCAGTACTTC.

This clonotype came up many times. The V gene is TRBV12-3 or TRBV12-4, the J gene TRBJ2-7, with D uncertain. The CDR3 totals 13 residues. The V end lost 4 bases, the J end lost 3 bases, and 10 bases lay between the germline ends. The CDR3 here is CASSWVTHYEQYF. CDR3 bases: TGTGCCAGCAGTTGGGTGACGCACTACGAGCAGTACTTC.

This chain uses TRBV20-1 with TRBJ2-7; 11 nucleotides match TRBD1. Germline loops: CDR1 DFQATT, CDR2 SNEGSKA (reference sequence). V was clipped by 5 bases and J by 6 bases; unmatched bases: 15. CDR3 length: 16 amino acids. The CDR3 region has the DNA TGCAGTGCTGCGCTCGTTTTGGGACAGGGGGTAGGCGAGCAGTACTTC. This translates into CSAALVLGQGVGEQYF.